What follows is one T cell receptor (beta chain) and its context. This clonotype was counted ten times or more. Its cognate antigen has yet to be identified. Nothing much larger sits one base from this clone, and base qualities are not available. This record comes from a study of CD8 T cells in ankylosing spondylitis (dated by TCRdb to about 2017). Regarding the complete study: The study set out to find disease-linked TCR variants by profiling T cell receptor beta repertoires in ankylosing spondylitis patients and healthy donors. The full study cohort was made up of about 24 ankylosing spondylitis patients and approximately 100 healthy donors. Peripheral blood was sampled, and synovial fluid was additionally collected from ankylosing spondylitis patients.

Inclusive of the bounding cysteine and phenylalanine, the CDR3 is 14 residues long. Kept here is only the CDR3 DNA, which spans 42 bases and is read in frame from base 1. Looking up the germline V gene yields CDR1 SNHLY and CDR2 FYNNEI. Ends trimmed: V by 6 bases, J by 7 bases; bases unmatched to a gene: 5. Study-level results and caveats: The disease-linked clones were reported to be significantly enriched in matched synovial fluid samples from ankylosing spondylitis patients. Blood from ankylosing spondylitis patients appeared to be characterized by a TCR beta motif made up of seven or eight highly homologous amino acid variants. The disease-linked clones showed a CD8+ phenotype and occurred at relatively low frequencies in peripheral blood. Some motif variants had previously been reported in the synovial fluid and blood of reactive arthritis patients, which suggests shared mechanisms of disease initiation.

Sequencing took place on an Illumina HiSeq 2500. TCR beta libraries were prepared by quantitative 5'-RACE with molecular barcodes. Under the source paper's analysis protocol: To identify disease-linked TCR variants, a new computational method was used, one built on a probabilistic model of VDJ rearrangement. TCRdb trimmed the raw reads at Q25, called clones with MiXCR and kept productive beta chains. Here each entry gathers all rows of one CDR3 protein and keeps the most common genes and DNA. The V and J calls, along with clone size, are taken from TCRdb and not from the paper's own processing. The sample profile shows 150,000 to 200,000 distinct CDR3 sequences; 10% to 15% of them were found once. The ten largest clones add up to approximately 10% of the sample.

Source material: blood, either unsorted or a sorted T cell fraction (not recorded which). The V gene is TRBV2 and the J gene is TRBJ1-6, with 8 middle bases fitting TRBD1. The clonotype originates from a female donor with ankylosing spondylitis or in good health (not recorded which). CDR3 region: CASSDRGGNSPLHF. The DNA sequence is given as TGTGCCAGCAGCGACAGGGGCGGGAATTCACCCCTCCACTTT.